This TCR beta chain was sequenced in a study of beta chain features in type 1 diabetes. Looking at the study overall: Age and gender were similar between patients and healthy donors, as were cell yields.

Trimming stripped 6 bases from V and 8 bases from J, with 14 bases between. Germline V CDR1 and CDR2: MDHEN, SYDVKM. The CDR3 is 12 residues long. Overall study findings and caveats: In every one of the four CD4+ subsets, TCRB CDR3s were moderately but significantly shorter in Type 1 diabetes patients.

Reverse transcription of all isolated RNA meant that expressed TCRB transcripts were sequenced. Some clones are missing from TCRdb's copy, which holds only in-frame ones; the method was immunoSEQ multiplex PCR. The sample comprises about 290,000 clones, 8% of which are singletons, and approximately 0.99% rests with the top ten. Concerning this clone itself: Its antigen is still unknown.

Material for sequencing was central memory CD4+ T cells from blood. The sequence derives from a woman aged 18-29 years in good health. This chain joins TRBV28 and TRBJ2-7; unclear D gene. CDR3 residues: CASRSSWEKQYV. The DNA for the CDR3 is TGTGCCAGCAGATCGAGTTGGGAAAAGCAGTACGTC.